A single sample gave rise to the 15 T cell receptor beta chains below, sequenced in a study of T cells after yellow fever vaccination. One entry per CDR3 protein, called by TCRdb with MiXCR from the 5' RACE reads. The repertoire holds hundreds of thousands of distinct CDR3 sequences, with around a fifth as singletons. Specimen: PBMCs, collected 21 days after the first yellow fever vaccination. These receptors were taken from a man aged 18 to 30 who received the YFV17D yellow fever vaccine.

This clonotype is a singleton in its sample. V gene TRBV5-1 combines with J gene TRBJ2-7; D perhaps matches TRBD2 (7 bases). Germline V lookup: CDR1 SGHRS, CDR2 YFSETQ. Trimming pared 0 bases from V and 7 bases from J, leaving 14 bases between. The CDR3 consists of 14 residues. The CDR3 coding sequence is TGCGCCAGCAGCTTGGGTCGGGGGGCGAGAGAGCAGTACGTC. It is translated as CASSLGRGAREQYV.

This sequence joins TRBV5-1 and TRBJ2-6; D is possibly TRBD2 (5 bases). This CDR3 region has 15 residues. The V gene's germline CDR1 is SGHRS and CDR2 YFSETQ. Trimming took off 6 bases at V and 2 bases at J, with 12 bases between the two ends. The CDR3 protein is CASNDGNAGANVLTF. The CDR3 region has the DNA TGCGCCAGCAACGACGGGAACGCTGGGGCCAACGTCCTGACTTTC.

The V and J genes are TRBV5-6 and TRBJ1-2; D gene unclear. The CDR3 runs 13 residues. The V end lost 4 bases, the J end lost 4 bases, and 11 bases lay between the germline ends. The germline V gene encodes CDR1 SGHDT and CDR2 YYEEEE. The DNA of the CDR3 is TGTGCCAGCAGCCTACCAGCGGGCTATGGCTACACCTTC. Protein product: CASSLPAGYGYTF.

V gene TRBV7-6 combines with J gene TRBJ1-6; 8 bases align to TRBD1. This CDR3 has 18 residues. Germline CDR1 and CDR2: SGHVS and FNYEAQ. V lost 5 bases to trimming and J lost 4 bases; unmatched junction nucleotides: 13. The CDR3 here is CASSGQLPGTGYNSPLHF. DNA for the CDR3: TGTGCCAGCAGCGGACAACTACCCGGGACAGGATATAATTCACCCCTCCACTTT.

The rearrangement links TRBV11-2 to TRBJ2-3; 9 nucleotides match TRBD2. The V and J ends lost 4 bases and 1 base, in that order; junction bases with no gene match: 15. Germline values: CDR1 SGHAT, CDR2 FQNNGV. The CDR3 runs to 19 residues. CDR3 DNA: TGTGCCAGCAGCTCTAGACTAGCGGCGGGTGTTTCTCGCACAGATACGCAGTATTTT. As protein: CASSSRLAAGVSRTDTQYF.

CDR3 bases: TGCGCCAGCACCGGAAGCGGGGGGGCGCCCATACAGAATGAGCAGTTCTTC. It translates to CASTGSGGAPIQNEQFF. The chain carries TRBV5-1 and TRBJ2-1; the match to TRBD2 covers 10 bases. The length of the CDR3 is 17 residues. Germline-derived CDR1 and CDR2 are SGHRS and YFSETQ. The V gene end was trimmed by 6 bases and the J gene end by 7 bases; junction bases not matched to a gene: 16.

The V gene is TRBV7-2, the J gene TRBJ1-6, with D tentatively TRBD1 (6 bases). The CDR3 contains 15 residues. Germline CDR1 reads SGHTA; CDR2 reads FQGNSA. V was shortened by 6 bases and J by 8 bases, with 17 bases between the two germline ends. The CDR3 sequence: CASSRRGISDSPLHF. As DNA, the CDR3 is TGTGCCAGCAGTCGTAGGGGGATTTCGGATTCACCCCTCCACTTT.

J is TRBJ1-2 and V is TRBV28, with unresolved D. CDR1 and CDR2 (germline): MDHEN, SYDVKM. The V end was cut by 1 base, the J end by 7 bases, with 16 bases between. The length of the CDR3 is 15 residues. CDR3 nucleotides: TGTGCCAGCAGTTTATTAGGGCAGGCCGAGGGTGGCTACACCTTC. Its translation is CASSLLGQAEGGYTF.

There are a few counts of this clonotype. The chain couples TRBV20-1 to TRBJ2-2; 12 bases are a match to TRBD1. Germline V CDR1 and CDR2: DFQATT, SNEGSKA (reference sequence). The CDR3 covers 14 residues. The chain's CDR3 is CSLRDRGLTGELFF. CDR3 nucleotides: TGCTCTCTCAGGGACAGGGGGCTCACCGGGGAGCTGTTTTTT.

This clonotype was found a few times. The CDR3 is CATSRGSPGLETQYF. CDR3 bases: TGTGCCACCAGCAGAGGGTCCCCCGGCTTAGAGACCCAGTACTTC. The J gene is TRBJ2-5, the V gene TRBV15; no clear D gene. Per the germline V gene, CDR1 is LNHNV and CDR2 is YYDKDF (reference sequence). The V and J ends lost 1 base and 4 bases respectively, with 13 bases between them. CDR3 size: 15 residues.

CDR3 amino acids: CASSISGDLSYEQYF. In DNA, the CDR3 is TGCGCCAGCAGCATTAGCGGGGACCTCTCCTACGAGCAGTACTTC. The chain has TRBV5-1 and TRBJ2-7; TRBD2 aligns across 8 bases. The trim removed 4 bases at V and 0 bases at J, leaving 6 bases unmatched. Germline CDR1 SGHRS, CDR2 YFSETQ. This CDR3 has 15 residues.

The CDR3 is CASSPRTGGYTEAFF. CDR3 in DNA: TGCGCCAGCAGCCCTAGGACAGGGGGATACACTGAAGCTTTCTTT. The genes are TRBV5-1 and TRBJ1-1; 10 nucleotides line up with TRBD1. CDR1 and CDR2 from the germline V gene are SGHRS and YFSETQ. The CDR3 loop spans 15 amino acids. The V segment lost 4 bases and the J segment 3 bases; nucleotides outside the gene matches: 6.

The chain recombines TRBV7-3 with TRBJ1-1; D is unclear. Trimming removed 1 base at V and 3 bases at J, with 9 bases between. CDR1 is SGHTA, CDR2 FQGTGA, per germline. The CDR3 loop spans 14 amino acids. CDR3 coding DNA: TGTGCCAGCAGCTTAAGGGTGAGGGACACTGAAGCTTTCTTT. It encodes CASSLRVRDTEAFF.

This clonotype has only a few counts. J is TRBJ2-7 and V is TRBV28; D call uncertain. In germline, CDR1 is MDHEN, CDR2 SYDVKM. This CDR3 contains 15 residues. The ends were cut back, 4 bases at V and 3 bases at J, with 16 bases in the middle. The CDR3 is CASSSSKQVFYEQYV. DNA of the CDR3: TGTGCCAGCAGTTCCTCGAAGCAAGTTTTCTACGAGCAGTACGTC.

The V gene is TRBV7-3, the J gene TRBJ1-1; TRBD1 aligns across 8 bases. CDR3 length: 14 amino acids. V was clipped by 2 bases and J by 3 bases; unmatched bases: 2. Germline values: CDR1 SGHTA, CDR2 FQGTGA. As DNA, the CDR3 is TGTGCCAGCAGCTTACAGGGGGCCCACACTGAAGCTTTCTTT. The encoded protein is CASSLQGAHTEAFF.